What follows are 13 T cell receptor beta chains derived from one specimen sequenced in a study of control samples from healthy donors and cancer patients. The protocol was immunoSEQ multiplex PCR, while the TCRdb copy is restricted to in-frame clones and leaves out a portion. The repertoire holds hundreds of thousands of clones, with more than 65% as singletons. The specimen sequenced was PBMCs. The receptor source for this set is a woman between 55 and 75 years old with lung cancer.

Of note for this clone: Other DNA sequences of this sample code for an identical CDR3. The CDR3 protein is CASSERGAYNEQFF. The CDR3 nucleotides read TGTGCCAGCAGTGAAAGGGGGGCCTACAATGAGCAGTTCTTC. The rearrangement links TRBV2 to TRBJ2-1; either TRBD1 or TRBD2 may supply D (6 bases each). V lost 2 bases and J 2 bases, leaving 7 bases between the germline ends. CDR3 length: 14 residues. Germline CDR1 and CDR2: SNHLY and FYNNEI. The full variable domain, its missing parts supplied by reference TRBV2 and TRBJ2-1, is EPEVTQTPSHQVTQMGQEVILRCVPISNHLYFYWYRQILGQKVEFLVSFYNNEISEKSEIFDDQFSVERPDGSNFTLKIRSTKLEDSAMYFCASSERGAYNEQFFGPGTRLTVL.

This clone appeared a few times. The chain links TRBV24-1 to TRBJ1-1; D ambiguous. V was trimmed by 7 bases and J by 0 bases, leaving 8 bases between them. Germline CDR1 is KGHDR and CDR2 is SFDVKD. This CDR3 is built from 13 residues. CDR3 region: CATRENMNTEAFF. The CDR3 bases are TGTGCCACCAGAGAGAACATGAACACTGAAGCTTTCTTT.

The chain joins TRBV20-1 to TRBJ1-4; D remains ambiguous. The ends were cut back, 3 bases at V and 5 bases at J, with 13 bases in the middle. This CDR3 is built from 14 residues. Germline lookup yields CDR1 DFQATT and CDR2 SNEGSKA (reference sequence). The chain's CDR3 is CSASDGSGNEKLFF. CDR3 nucleotide sequence: TGCAGTGCTAGTGACGGGAGTGGGAATGAAAAACTGTTTTTT.

This clone occurred a few times. The CDR3 DNA reads as TGTGCCAGCAGCTGGGACAGGGTTAATCAGCCCCAGCATTTT. Protein product: CASSWDRVNQPQHF. V gene TRBV7-8 combines with J gene TRBJ1-5; 9 positions agree with TRBD1. Germline V gene data show CDR1 as SGHVS and CDR2 as FQNEAQ. CDR3 size: 14 residues. The V gene end was trimmed by 4 bases and the J gene end by 4 bases; junction bases not matched to a gene: 2.

The chain uses TRBV7-3 and TRBJ2-1, with D perhaps being TRBD1 or TRBD2 (5 bases each). V was clipped by 5 bases and J by 10 bases, with 18 bases between them. The CDR3 has 14 residues. The V gene's germline CDR1 is SGHTA and CDR2 FQGTGA. CDR3 amino acids: CASSLGPRAREQFF. The CDR3 DNA follows: TGTGCCAGCAGCCTGGGACCACGCGCCCGGGAGCAGTTCTTC.

This chain uses TRBV19 with TRBJ2-6; D is unresolved. CDR1 LNHDA and CDR2 SQIVND come from the germline V gene (reference sequence). V dropped 5 bases and J dropped 9 bases, with 11 bases sitting between them. The CDR3 has 13 amino acids. CDR3 sequence: CASSVDMFNVLTF. CDR3 nucleotides: TGTGCCAGTAGTGTCGACATGTTCAACGTCCTGACTTTC.

The V and J genes are TRBV11-3 and TRBJ2-2; D is uncertain. The CDR3 spans 14 residues. V dropped 0 bases and J dropped 6 bases, with 8 bases sitting between them. CDR1 and CDR2 (germline): SGHNT, YENEEA. CDR3 sequence: CASSLDRQPGELFF. The CDR3 DNA sequence: TGTGCCAGCAGCTTAGATCGGCAGCCCGGGGAGCTGTTTTTT.

The count of this clone is one. V gene TRBV5-1 combines with J gene TRBJ1-4; D remains unclear. Germline loops: CDR1 SGHRS, CDR2 YFSETQ. The CDR3 extends over 14 amino acids. The V and J ends lost 1 base and 6 bases respectively, with 10 bases between them. This CDR3 is CASSLNGGDEKLFF. CDR3 nucleotides: TGCGCCAGCAGCTTGAACGGCGGGGATGAAAAACTGTTTTTT.

A single count supports this clone. The chain is built from TRBV6-6 and TRBJ2-3; D remains unclear. The CDR3 consists of 14 residues. V was cut by 2 bases and J by 2 bases, with 8 bases left in between. The germline CDR1 and CDR2 sequences are MNHNY and SVGAGI (reference sequence). The CDR3 region is CASSYVRATDTQYF. The CDR3, as DNA: TGTGCCAGCAGTTACGTACGGGCCACAGATACGCAGTATTTT.

The CDR3 DNA is TGTGCCACCAGTGATGGGTCGCACGTGAGGGAGACCCAGTACTTC. Translated: CATSDGSHVRETQYF. This chain links TRBV24-1 with TRBJ2-5; D call uncertain. From germline, CDR1 is KGHDR and CDR2 SFDVKD. V lost 3 bases to trimming and J lost 5 bases, with 15 bases between them. The CDR3 runs to 15 residues.

The gene calls are TRBV7-8 and TRBJ2-7; D could derive from TRBD1 or TRBD2 (5 bases each). V shed 5 bases and J shed 9 bases, with 17 bases lying between them. Germline CDR1 is SGHVS and CDR2 is FQNEAQ. The CDR3 runs to 13 residues. The CDR3 loop reads CASSGAPGTTQYF. The CDR3 nucleotides read TGTGCCAGCAGCGGGGCCCCCGGGACGACGCAGTACTTC.

The V call is TRBV5-4, the J call TRBJ1-3; D possibly corresponds to TRBD1 (5 bases). This CDR3 comprises 16 residues. Germline CDR1 and CDR2: SGHNT and YYREEE (reference sequence). Trimming removed 0 bases at V and 0 bases at J, with 10 bases between. CDR3: CASSLGAGSSGNTIYF. The CDR3 coding sequence is TGTGCCAGCAGCTTGGGGGCAGGGAGCTCTGGAAACACCATATATTTT. Full variable domain (outside the CDR3, taken from reference TRBV5-4 and TRBJ1-3): ETGVTQSPTHLIKTRGQQVTLRCSSQSGHNTVSWYQQALGQGPQFIFQYYREEENGRGNFPPRFSGLQFPNYSSELNVNALELDDSALYLCASSLGAGSSGNTIYFGEGSWLTVV.

This chain connects TRBV2 to TRBJ2-5; no reliable D call. Trimming took 8 bases from V and 2 from J, leaving 9 bases between them. The germline gives CDR1 SNHLY, CDR2 FYNNEI. The CDR3 contains 12 residues. The CDR3 DNA reads as TGTGCCAGCCTAGACTTTCAAGAGACCCAGTACTTC. Encoded protein: CASLDFQETQYF.